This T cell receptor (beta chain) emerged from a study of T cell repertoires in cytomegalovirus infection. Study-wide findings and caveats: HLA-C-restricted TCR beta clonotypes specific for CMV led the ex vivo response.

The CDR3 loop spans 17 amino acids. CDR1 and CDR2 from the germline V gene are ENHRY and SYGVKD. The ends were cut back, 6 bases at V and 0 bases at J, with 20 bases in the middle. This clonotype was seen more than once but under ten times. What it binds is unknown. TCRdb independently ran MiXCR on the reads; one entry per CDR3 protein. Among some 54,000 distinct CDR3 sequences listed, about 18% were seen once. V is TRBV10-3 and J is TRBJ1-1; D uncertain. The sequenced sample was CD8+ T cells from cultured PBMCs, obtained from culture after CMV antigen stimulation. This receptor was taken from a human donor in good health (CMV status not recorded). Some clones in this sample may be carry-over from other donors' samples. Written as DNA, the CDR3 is TGTGCCATCAGCGAGACATGGGAGCTAACCTTGAACACTGAAGCTTTCTTT. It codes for CAISETWELTLNTEAFF.